A single sample is the source of the 9 T cell receptor beta chains below, sequenced in a study of shared clonotypes between healthy human individuals (dated by TCRdb to the early 2020s). The method behind the library was the immunoSEQ multiplex PCR assay. The table was pulled from immuneACCESS by TCRdb, which kept in-frame rearrangements only. Such tables lose some clones; where checked, under half of the loss comes from unresolved V genes, and the rest has no known cause. The sample table lists over a million clones, 75% to 85% of them with a count of one. 0.6% to 0.75% of the sample is taken by the ten largest. Sequencing was carried out using memory CD4+ T cells from PBMCs. The cell subset or site tag for this specimen amounts to: CD45RA-negative fraction. The receptors come from a man between 18 and 35 years old in good health. Some clones in this sample may be carry-over from other donors' samples.

As to this clone: This likely came from a read error, as a far larger clone is one base away. J is TRBJ2-1 and V is TRBV7-9; D gene uncertain. This CDR3 has 15 amino acids. The V gene's germline CDR1 is SEHNR and CDR2 FQNEAQ (reference sequence). CDR3 nucleotides: TGTGCCAGCAACTTAGTTCCAGAGGCCTACAATGAGCAGTTCTTC. Translating it yields CASNLVPEAYNEQFF.

This clone showed up just a few times. The same CDR3 is also encoded by other DNA sequences in this sample. The V call is TRBV28, the J call TRBJ1-1; D not resolved. There are 12 residues in the CDR3. Germline CDR1 and CDR2: MDHEN and SYDVKM. Trimming pared 11 bases from V and 0 bases from J, leaving 10 bases between. The CDR3 sequence: CASSLMNTEAFF. For the CDR3, the DNA is TGTGCCTCCTCGTTGATGAACACTGAAGCTTTCTTT.

As concerns this clone: This likely traces to a read error, being one base from a far larger clone. It is likely a read error, because the conserved phenylalanine at the end of the CDR3 is missing. The chain is built from TRBV9 and TRBJ2-7; D might be TRBD1 (6 bases). In germline, CDR1 is SGDLS, CDR2 YYNGEE. This CDR3 region has 14 residues. Trimming shortened V by 4 bases and J by 5 bases, and 16 bases separated the two germline ends. The CDR3 nucleotides read TGTGCCAGCAGCCAAGGTCAGGGGCGCCACGAGCAGTACTCC. Amino acid sequence: CASSQGQGRHEQYS.

This chain joins TRBV9 and TRBJ1-4; D not certain. CDR1 and CDR2 from the germline V gene are SGDLS and YYNGEE. This CDR3 is built from 14 residues. Trimming took off 0 bases at V and 5 bases at J, with 8 bases between the two ends. The CDR3: CASSVGSLNEKLFF. The DNA for the CDR3 is TGTGCCAGCAGCGTAGGTTCCCTAAATGAAAAACTGTTTTTT.

The chain is built from TRBV15 and TRBJ2-1, with D hard to call. CDR3 length: 15 residues. Germline assignment: CDR1 LNHNV and CDR2 YYDKDF (reference sequence). The V end was cut by 4 bases, the J end by 4 bases, with 14 bases between. The CDR3 DNA follows: TGTGCCACCAGCACCCCCCGAGCTCGATACAATGAGCAGTTCTTC. Its translation is CATSTPRARYNEQFF.

The chain couples TRBV25-1 to TRBJ2-5, with 7 bases lining up with TRBD2. The CDR3 consists of 14 residues. V dropped 5 bases and J dropped 5; count of bases not matched to a gene: 8. Germline CDR1 and CDR2: MGHDK and SYGVNS. For the CDR3, the DNA is TGTGCCAGCAGTCCGACTAGCAGCGCGGAGACCCAGTACTTC. The encoded protein is CASSPTSSAETQYF.

This rearrangement joins TRBV6-1 to TRBJ2-5; 9 nucleotides line up with TRBD2. Germline V gene data show CDR1 as MNHNS and CDR2 as SASEGT. Losses at the gene ends were 7 bases for V and 5 bases for J; bases not matched to a gene: 8. This CDR3 comprises 14 residues. The CDR3 here is CASIMGLAPETQYF. The CDR3 nucleotides read TGTGCCAGCATTATGGGACTAGCTCCCGAGACCCAGTACTTC.

This clone has a handful of counts. This specimen includes other DNA sequences encoding the same CDR3. The rearrangement joins TRBV2 to TRBJ1-2; D is possibly TRBD1 (5 bases). Germline CDR1 SNHLY, CDR2 FYNNEI. This CDR3 contains 13 residues. Trimming removed 1 base from V and 2 bases from J, with 5 bases in between. The CDR3 reads CASSEEGNYGYTF. The CDR3 DNA sequence: TGTGCCAGCAGTGAAGAGGGGAACTATGGCTACACCTTC.

The V and J genes are TRBV10-1 and TRBJ2-7; D not certain. V was cut by 3 bases and J by 5 bases, with 11 bases left in between. The CDR3 is 13 residues long. Germline V gene lookup returns CDR1 WNHNN and CDR2 SYGVQD (reference sequence). The CDR3 DNA reads as TGCGCCAGCAGTGATACCAGGTCGGACGAGCAGTACTTC. It is translated as CASSDTRSDEQYF.